This T cell receptor (beta chain) emerged from a study of somatic mutations in cytotoxic T cells in rheumatoid arthritis. Study-level information: Patient blood (roughly 30 ml EDTA) was collected right after diagnosis, preceding any treatment.

General observations from the study: Measured CD8+ T-cell clonality, a value compared between rheumatoid arthritis patients and age-matched healthy controls, did not differ significantly. An increase in CD8+ clonality with age was seen in rheumatoid arthritis patients but not in healthy controls.

Positively selected by magnetic beads, CD4+ and CD8+ cells were purity-checked by flow cytometry. The assay was immunoSEQ multiplex PCR, and TCRdb's table has in-frame clones only and misses some. This sample has some 16,000 clones; 70% to 80% occur once, and the top ten carry about 10%. For this clone: Antigen: not known.

CDR1 is MGHRA, CDR2 YSYEKL, per germline. Trimming removed 0 bases from V and 2 bases from J, with 11 bases in between. The CDR3 is 16 residues long. This receptor was obtained from an adult with rheumatoid arthritis. Sample: CD8+ T cells sorted from blood. This chain connects TRBV4-1 to TRBJ1-5; a weak D match, TRBD1 (5 bases). CDR3 residues: CASSQDARGGNQPQHF. Written as DNA, the CDR3 is TGCGCCAGCAGCCAAGATGCTAGGGGCGGCAATCAGCCCCAGCATTTT.